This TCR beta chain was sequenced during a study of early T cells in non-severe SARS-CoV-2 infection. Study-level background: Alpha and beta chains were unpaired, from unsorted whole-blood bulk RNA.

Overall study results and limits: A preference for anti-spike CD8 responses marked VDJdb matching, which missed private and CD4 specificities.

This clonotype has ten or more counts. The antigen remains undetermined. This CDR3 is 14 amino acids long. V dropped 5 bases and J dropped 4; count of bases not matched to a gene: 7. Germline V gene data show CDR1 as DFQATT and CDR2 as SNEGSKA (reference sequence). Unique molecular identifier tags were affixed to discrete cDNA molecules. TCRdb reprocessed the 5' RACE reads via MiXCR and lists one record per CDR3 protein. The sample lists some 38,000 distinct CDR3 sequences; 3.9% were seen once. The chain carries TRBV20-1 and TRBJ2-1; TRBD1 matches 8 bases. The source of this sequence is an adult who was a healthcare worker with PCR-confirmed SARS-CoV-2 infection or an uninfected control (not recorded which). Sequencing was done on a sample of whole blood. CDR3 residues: CSALPGGAYNEQFF. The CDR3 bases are TGCAGTGCTTTACCAGGGGGCGCGTACAATGAGCAGTTCTTC.